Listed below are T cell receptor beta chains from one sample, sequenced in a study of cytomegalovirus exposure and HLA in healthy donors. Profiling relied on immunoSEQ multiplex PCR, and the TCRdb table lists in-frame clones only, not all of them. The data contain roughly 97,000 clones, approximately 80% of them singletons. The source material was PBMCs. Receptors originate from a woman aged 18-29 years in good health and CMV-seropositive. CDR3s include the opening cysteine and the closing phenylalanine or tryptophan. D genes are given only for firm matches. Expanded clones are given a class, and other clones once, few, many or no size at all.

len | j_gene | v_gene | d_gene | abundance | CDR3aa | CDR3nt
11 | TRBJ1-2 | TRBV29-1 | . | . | CSVSQDFGYTF | TGCAGCGTTAGCCAAGACTTTGGCTACACCTTC
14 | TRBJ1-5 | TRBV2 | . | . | CASERNSGGQPQHF | TGTGCCAGTGAACGGAATTCGGGGGGTCAGCCCCAGCATTTT
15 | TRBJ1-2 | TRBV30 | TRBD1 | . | CAWTRQGLGGYGYTF | TGTGCCTGGACCAGACAGGGACTAGGGGGCTATGGCTACACCTTC
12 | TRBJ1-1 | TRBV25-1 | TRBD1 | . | CACSVEGAEAFF | TGTGCCTGCAGTGTGGAGGGGGCCGAAGCTTTCTTT
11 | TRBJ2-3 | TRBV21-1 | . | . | CASVGRDTQYF | TGTGCCAGCGTCGGGAGAGATACGCAGTATTTT
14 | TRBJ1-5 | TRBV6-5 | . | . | CASSYGRGDQPQHF | TGTGCCAGCAGTTACGGGAGGGGAGATCAGCCCCAGCATTTT
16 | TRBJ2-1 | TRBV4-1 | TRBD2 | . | CASSHPRSGSGDEQFF | TGCGCCAGCAGCCACCCCCGTAGCGGGAGTGGCGATGAGCAGTTCTTC
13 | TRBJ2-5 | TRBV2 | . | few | CASSEVREETQYF | TGTGCCAGCAGTGAAGTACGGGAGGAGACCCAGTACTTC
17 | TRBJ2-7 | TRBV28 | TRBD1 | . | CASSPPGTGYGNYEQYF | TGTGCCAGCAGCCCTCCGGGGACAGGGTATGGTAACTACGAGCAGTACTTC
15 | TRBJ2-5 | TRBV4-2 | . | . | CAGSQELGGGETQYF | TGTGCCGGCAGCCAAGAATTGGGGGGTGGGGAGACCCAGTACTTC
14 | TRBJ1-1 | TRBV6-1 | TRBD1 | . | CASSHTGGSTEAFF | TGTGCCAGCAGTCATACAGGGGGTAGCACTGAAGCTTTCTTT
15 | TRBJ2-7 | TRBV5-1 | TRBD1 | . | CASSRPGQGYYEQYF | TGCGCCAGCAGCCGTCCCGGACAGGGATACTACGAGCAGTACTTC
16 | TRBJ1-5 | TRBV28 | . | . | CASSTRTGNFNQPQHF | TGTGCCAGCAGTACTAGGACGGGAAACTTCAATCAGCCCCAGCATTTT
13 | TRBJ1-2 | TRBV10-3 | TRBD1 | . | CAISEGQGHGYTF | TGTGCCATCAGTGAAGGACAGGGGCATGGCTACACCTTC
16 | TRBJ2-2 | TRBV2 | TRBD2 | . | CASSGLAGVNTGELFF | TGTGCCAGCAGTGGACTAGCGGGGGTCAACACCGGGGAGCTGTTTTTT
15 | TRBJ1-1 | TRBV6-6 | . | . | CASIEKGRTNTEAFF | TGTGCCAGCATAGAGAAGGGGCGGACGAACACTGAAGCTTTCTTT
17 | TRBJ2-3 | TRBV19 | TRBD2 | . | CASSTGLSGRKSDTQYF | TGTGCCAGTAGCACCGGCTTAAGCGGGAGAAAGTCAGATACGCAGTATTTT
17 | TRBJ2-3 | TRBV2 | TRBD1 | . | CASRDSEFGGSTDTQYF | TGTGCCAGCCGGGACAGTGAATTCGGCGGGAGCACAGATACGCAGTATTTT
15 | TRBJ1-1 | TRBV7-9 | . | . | CASSLGHSDFAEAFF | TGTGCCAGCAGCTTAGGACACTCAGATTTTGCTGAAGCTTTCTTT